The present T cell receptor (beta chain) was sequenced within a study of beta chain features in type 1 diabetes. One heparinised blood draw averaging approximately 100 mL was given by each donor. The study's findings and limits: Cells expressing TCR highly could be over-represented by cDNA sequencing. The study found moderately but significantly shorter TCRB CDR3s in all four CD4+ subsets of Type 1 diabetes patients. Shorter templates may be favored by PCR, equally so in patients and controls.

This clone was counted only a few times. Its antigen is unidentified. The germline V gene has CDR1 KGHSH and CDR2 LQKENI. J was trimmed by 5 bases and V by 0 bases; bases with no gene match: 4. The CDR3 is 15 amino acids. Of the isolated RNA, all was reverse transcribed, and so the sequenced material was expressed TCRB transcripts. The repertoire was sequenced with immunoSEQ multiplex PCR; TCRdb's copy has only in-frame clones and lacks some. The table shows about 350,000 clones, with around a fifth occurring only once. This chain connects TRBV18 to TRBJ2-5, with 9 bases identical to TRBD1. Sample: naive CD4+ T cells from blood. This receptor was obtained from a young woman in good health. The CDR3 region has the DNA TGTGCCAGCTCACCACCAGACAGGGGGACCGAGACCCAGTACTTC. Translated: CASSPPDRGTETQYF.